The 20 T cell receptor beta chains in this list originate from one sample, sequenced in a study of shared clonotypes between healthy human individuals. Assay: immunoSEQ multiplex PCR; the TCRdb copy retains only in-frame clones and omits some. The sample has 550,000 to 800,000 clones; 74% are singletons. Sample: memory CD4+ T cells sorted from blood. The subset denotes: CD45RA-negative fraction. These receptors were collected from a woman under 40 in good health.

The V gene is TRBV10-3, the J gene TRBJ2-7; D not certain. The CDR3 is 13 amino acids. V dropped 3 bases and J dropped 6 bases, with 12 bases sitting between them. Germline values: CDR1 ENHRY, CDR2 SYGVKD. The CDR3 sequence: CAISEGIVGEQYF. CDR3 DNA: TGTGCCATCAGTGAAGGAATTGTGGGCGAGCAGTACTTC.

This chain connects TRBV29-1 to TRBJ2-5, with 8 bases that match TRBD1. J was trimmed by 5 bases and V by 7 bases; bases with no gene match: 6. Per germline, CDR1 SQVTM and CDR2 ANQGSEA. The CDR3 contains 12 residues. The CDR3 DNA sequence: TGCAGCGCCCCAGGGGGCGTTGAGACCCAGTACTTC. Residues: CSAPGGVETQYF.

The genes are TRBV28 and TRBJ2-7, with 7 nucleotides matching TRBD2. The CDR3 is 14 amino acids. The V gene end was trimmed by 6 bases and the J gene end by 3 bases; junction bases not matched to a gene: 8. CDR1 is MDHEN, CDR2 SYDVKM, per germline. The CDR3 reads CASSPRRGSYEQYF. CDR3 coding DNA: TGTGCCAGCAGCCCCCGGCGGGGGAGCTACGAGCAGTACTTC.

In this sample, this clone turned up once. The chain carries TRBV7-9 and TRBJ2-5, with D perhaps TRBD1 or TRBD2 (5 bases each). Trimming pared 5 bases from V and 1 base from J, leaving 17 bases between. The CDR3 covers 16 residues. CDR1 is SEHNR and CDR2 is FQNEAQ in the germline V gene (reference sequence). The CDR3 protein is CASSPGADGIQETQYF. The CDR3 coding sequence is TGTGCCAGCAGCCCCGGGGCGGACGGCATCCAAGAGACCCAGTACTTC.

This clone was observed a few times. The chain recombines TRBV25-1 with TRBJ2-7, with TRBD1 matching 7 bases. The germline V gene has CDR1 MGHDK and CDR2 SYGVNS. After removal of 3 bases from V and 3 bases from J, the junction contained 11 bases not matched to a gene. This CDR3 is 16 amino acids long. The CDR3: CASSDPRQGHGYEQYF. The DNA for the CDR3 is TGTGCCAGCAGTGACCCGAGACAGGGACATGGCTACGAGCAGTACTTC.

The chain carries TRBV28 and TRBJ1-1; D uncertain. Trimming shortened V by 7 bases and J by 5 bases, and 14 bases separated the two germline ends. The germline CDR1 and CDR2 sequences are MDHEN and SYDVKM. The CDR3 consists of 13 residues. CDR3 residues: CASTASAPTEAFF. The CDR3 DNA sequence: TGTGCCAGCACCGCATCGGCCCCTACTGAAGCTTTCTTT.

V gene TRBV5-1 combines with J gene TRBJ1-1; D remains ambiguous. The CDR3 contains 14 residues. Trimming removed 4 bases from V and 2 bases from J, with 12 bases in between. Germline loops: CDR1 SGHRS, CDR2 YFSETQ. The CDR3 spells CASSPNLHNTEAFF. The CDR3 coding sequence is TGCGCCAGCAGCCCCAACCTACATAACACTGAAGCTTTCTTT.

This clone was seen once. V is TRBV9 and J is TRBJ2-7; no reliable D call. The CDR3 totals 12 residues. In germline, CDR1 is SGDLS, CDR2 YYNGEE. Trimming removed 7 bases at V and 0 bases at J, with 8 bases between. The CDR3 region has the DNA TGTGCCAGCGGGCCGAGCTCCTACGAGCAGTACTTC. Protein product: CASGPSSYEQYF.

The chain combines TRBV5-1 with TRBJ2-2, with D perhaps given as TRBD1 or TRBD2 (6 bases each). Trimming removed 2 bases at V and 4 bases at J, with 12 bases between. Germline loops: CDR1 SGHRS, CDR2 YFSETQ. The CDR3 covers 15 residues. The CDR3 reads CASSFGGGFTGELFF. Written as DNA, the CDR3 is TGCGCCAGCAGCTTCGGGGGCGGATTCACCGGGGAGCTGTTTTTT.

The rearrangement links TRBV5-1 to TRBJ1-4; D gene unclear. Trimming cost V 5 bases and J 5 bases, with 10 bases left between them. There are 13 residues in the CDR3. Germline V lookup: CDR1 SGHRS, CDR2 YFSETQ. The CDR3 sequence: CASRTLENEKLFF. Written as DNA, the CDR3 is TGCGCCAGCAGAACGTTGGAAAATGAAAAACTGTTTTTT. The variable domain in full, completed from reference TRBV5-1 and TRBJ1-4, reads KAGVTQTPRYLIKTRGQQVTLSCSPISGHRSVSWYQQTPGQGLQFLFEYFSETQRNKGNFPGRFSGRQFSNSRSEMNVSTLELGDSALYLCASRTLENEKLFFGSGTQLSVL.

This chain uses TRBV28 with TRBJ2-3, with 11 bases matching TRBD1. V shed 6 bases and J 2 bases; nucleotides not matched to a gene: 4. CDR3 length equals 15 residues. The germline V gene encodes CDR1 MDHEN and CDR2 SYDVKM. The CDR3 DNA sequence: TGTGCCAGCAGGGGACAGGGGGAGGTCACAGATACGCAGTATTTT. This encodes CASRGQGEVTDTQYF.

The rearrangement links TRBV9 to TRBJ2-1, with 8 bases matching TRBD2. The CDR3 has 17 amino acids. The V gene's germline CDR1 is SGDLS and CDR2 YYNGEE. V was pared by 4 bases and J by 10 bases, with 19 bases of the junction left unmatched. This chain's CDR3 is CASSLPGTRAGASEQFF. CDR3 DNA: TGTGCCAGCAGCCTCCCCGGTACCCGAGCGGGAGCCAGCGAGCAGTTCTTC.

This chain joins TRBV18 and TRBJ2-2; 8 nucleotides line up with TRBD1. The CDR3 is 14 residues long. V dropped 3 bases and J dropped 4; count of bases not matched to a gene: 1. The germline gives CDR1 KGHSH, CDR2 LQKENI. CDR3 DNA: TGTGCCAGCTCACCCGGGACAGGCACCGGGGAGCTGTTTTTT. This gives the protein CASSPGTGTGELFF. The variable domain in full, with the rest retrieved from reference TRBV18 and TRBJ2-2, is NAGVMQNPRHLVRRRGQEARLRCSPMKGHSHVYWYRQLPEEGLKFMVYLQKENIIDESGMPKERFSAEFPKEGPSILRIQQVVRGDSAAYFCASSPGTGTGELFFGEGSRLTVL.

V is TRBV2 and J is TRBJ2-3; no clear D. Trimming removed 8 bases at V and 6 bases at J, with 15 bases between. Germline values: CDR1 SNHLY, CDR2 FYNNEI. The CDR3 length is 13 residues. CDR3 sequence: CASVAGYRDTQYF. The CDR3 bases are TGTGCCAGCGTGGCTGGGTACCGGGATACGCAGTATTTT.

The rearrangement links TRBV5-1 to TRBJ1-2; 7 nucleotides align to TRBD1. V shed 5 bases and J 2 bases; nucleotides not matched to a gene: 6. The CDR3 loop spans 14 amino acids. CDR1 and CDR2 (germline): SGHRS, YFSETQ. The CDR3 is CASRSGTANYGYTF. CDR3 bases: TGCGCCAGCAGATCCGGGACAGCCAACTATGGCTACACCTTC.

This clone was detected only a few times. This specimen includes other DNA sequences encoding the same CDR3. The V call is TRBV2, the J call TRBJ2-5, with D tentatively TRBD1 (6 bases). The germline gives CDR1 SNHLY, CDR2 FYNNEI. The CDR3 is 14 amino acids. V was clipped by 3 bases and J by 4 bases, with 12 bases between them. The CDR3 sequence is CASSEQQGTETQYF. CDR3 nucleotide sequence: TGTGCCAGCAGTGAGCAACAGGGTACAGAGACCCAGTACTTC.

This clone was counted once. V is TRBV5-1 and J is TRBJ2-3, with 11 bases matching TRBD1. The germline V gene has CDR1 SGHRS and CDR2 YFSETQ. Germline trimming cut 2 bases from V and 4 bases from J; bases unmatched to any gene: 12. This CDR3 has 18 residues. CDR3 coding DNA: TGCGCCAGCAGCTTAGGGAGCGGACAGGGGGCTTGGGCAGATACGCAGTATTTT. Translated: CASSLGSGQGAWADTQYF.

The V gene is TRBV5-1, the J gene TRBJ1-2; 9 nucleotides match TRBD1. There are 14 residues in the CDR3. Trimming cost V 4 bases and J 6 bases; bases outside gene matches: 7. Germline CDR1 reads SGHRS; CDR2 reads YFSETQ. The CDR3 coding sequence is TGCGCCAGCAGCAAGGGGGACAGGGAGGATGGCTACACCTTC. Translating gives CASSKGDREDGYTF.

CDR3 in DNA: TGTGCCAGTACCACGGGACTAGCGGGTCGGCAGTTCTTC. Translation: CASTTGLAGRQFF. This chain joins TRBV19 and TRBJ2-1; 12 bases are a match to TRBD2. CDR3 size: 13 residues. Germline V gives CDR1 LNHDA, CDR2 SQIVND (reference sequence). J lost 12 bases, V lost 7 bases, and 7 bases had no gene match.

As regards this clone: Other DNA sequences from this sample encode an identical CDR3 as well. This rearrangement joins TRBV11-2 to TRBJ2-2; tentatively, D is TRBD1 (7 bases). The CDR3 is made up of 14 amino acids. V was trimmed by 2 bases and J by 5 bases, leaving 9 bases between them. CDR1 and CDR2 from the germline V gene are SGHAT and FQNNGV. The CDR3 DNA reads TGTGCCAGCAGCTTACAGGGGGGAACCGGGGAGCTGTTTTTT. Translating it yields CASSLQGGTGELFF. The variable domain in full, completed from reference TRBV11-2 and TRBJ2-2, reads EAGVAQSPRYKIIEKRQSVAFWCNPISGHATLYWYQQILGQGPKLLIQFQNNGVVDDSQLPKDRFSAERLKGVDSTLKIQPAKLEDSAVYLCASSLQGGTGELFFGEGSRLTVL.